The entry below describes one T cell receptor beta chain. This sample is drawn from a study of blood T cell repertoires in COVID-19. Germline lookup yields CDR1 KGHSH and CDR2 LQKENI. The CDR3 spans 13 residues. V was shortened by 4 bases and J by 1 base, with 7 bases between the two germline ends. Clones were sequenced by immunoSEQ multiplex PCR, and TCRdb holds only the in-frame ones, with some missing. The sample lists 250,000 to 400,000 clones, approximately 90% occurring once. The receptor was derived from a woman younger than 45 with COVID-19, enrolled during active disease. The sequencing sample was made of peripheral blood. The rearrangement uses TRBV18 and TRBJ2-5, with D possibly matching TRBD1 (6 bases). The CDR3 protein is CASSRTAQETQYF. CDR3 in DNA: TGTGCCAGCTCACGGACAGCCCAAGAGACCCAGTACTTC.